This T cell receptor beta chain was captured in a study of cytomegalovirus exposure and HLA in healthy donors. Study-level results: A list of 150 to 200 TCR beta chains associated with cytomegalovirus was given. In a later analysis, at a false discovery rate of 0.05, roughly 16,000 TCR beta sequences matched HLA alleles. Presence/absence analyses rested on an assumption that sequencing depth was roughly uniform across donors. TCR beta chains associated with HLA were, in a later analysis, more clonally expanded than equally common others.

The PCR used 60 Vbeta and 13 Jbeta primers. The assay was immunoSEQ multiplex PCR, and TCRdb's table has in-frame clones only and misses some. Of 55,000 to 80,000 clones in the sample, about four fifths are singletons; the top ten hold roughly 5.3%. From germline, CDR1 is MNHEY and CDR2 SVGAGI. After removal of 4 bases from V and 8 bases from J, the junction contained 5 bases not matched to a gene. This CDR3 is 13 amino acids long. Concerning this clone itself: As yet, its antigen is unknown.

Material: PBMCs. The chain joins TRBV6-5 to TRBJ2-1; 7 bases align to TRBD1. The receptor comes from a woman in her thirties in good health and CMV-seronegative. The CDR3 DNA reads TGTGCCAGCAGTTTAAACAGGGGACATGAGCAGTTCTTC. Its translation is CASSLNRGHEQFF.